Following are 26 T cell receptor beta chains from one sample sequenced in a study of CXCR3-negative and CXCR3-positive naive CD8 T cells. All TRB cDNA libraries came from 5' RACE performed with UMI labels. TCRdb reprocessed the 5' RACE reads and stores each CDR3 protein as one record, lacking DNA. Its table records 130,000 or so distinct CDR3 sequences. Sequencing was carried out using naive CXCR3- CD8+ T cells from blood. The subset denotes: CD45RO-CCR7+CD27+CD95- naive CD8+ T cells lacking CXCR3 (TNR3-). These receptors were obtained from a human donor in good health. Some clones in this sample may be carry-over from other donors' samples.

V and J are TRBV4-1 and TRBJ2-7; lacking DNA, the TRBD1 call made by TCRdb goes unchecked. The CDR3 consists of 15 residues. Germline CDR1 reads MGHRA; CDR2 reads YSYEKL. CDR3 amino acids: CASSKNRGLTNEQYF.

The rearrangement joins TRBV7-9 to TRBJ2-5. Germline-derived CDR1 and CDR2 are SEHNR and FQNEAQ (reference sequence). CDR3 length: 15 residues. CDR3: CASSLSGSREETQYF.

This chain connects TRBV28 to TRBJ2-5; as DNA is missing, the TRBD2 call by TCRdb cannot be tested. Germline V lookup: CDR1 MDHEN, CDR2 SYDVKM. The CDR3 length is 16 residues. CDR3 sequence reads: CASSFGRGSYQETQYF.

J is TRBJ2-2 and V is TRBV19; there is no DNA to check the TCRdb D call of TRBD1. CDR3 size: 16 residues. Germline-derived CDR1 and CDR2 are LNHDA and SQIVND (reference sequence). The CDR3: CASSTQGKANTGELFF. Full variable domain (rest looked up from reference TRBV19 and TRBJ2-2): DGGITQSPKYLFRKEGQNVTLSCEQNLNHDAMYWYRQDPGQGLRLIYYSQIVNDFQKGDIAEGYSVSREKKESFPLTVTSAQKNPTAFYLCASSTQGKANTGELFFGEGSRLTVL.

CDR3 protein: CASSFGPSGYEQYF. V is TRBV7-2 and J is TRBJ2-7. Germline lookup yields CDR1 SGHTA and CDR2 FQGNSA. This CDR3 region has 14 residues.

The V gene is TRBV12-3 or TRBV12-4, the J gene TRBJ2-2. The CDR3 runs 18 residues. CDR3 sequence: CASSLSGNLGDNTGELFF.

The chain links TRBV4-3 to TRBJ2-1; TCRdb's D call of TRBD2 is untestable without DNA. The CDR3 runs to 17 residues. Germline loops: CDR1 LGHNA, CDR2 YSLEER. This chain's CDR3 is CASSQDSTSGVGNEQFF.

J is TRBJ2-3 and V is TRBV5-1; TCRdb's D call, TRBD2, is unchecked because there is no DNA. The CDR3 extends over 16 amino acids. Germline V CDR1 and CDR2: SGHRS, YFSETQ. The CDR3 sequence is CASSLEGTVPPDTQYF. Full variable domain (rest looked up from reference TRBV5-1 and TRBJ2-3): KAGVTQTPRYLIKTRGQQVTLSCSPISGHRSVSWYQQTPGQGLQFLFEYFSETQRNKGNFPGRFSGRQFSNSRSEMNVSTLELGDSALYLCASSLEGTVPPDTQYFGPGTRLTVL.

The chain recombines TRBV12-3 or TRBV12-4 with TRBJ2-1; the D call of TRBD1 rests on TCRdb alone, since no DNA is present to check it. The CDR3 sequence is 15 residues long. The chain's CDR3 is CASSFGHRAGNEQFF.

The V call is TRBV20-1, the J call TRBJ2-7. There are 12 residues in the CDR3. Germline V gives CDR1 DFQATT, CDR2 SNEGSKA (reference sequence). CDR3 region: CSARDEVYEQYF.

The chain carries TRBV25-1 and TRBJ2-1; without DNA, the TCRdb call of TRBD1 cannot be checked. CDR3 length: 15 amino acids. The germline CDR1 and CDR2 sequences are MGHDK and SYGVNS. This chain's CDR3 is CASSETGGTYNEQFF.

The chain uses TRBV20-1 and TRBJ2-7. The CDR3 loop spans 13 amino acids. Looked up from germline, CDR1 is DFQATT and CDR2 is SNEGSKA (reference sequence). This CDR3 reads CSARFVSSYEQYF.

This CDR3 is CASSQVPYEQYF. This chain links TRBV14 with TRBJ2-7. The CDR3 is 12 residues long. Germline V gene data show CDR1 as SGHDN and CDR2 as FVKESK.

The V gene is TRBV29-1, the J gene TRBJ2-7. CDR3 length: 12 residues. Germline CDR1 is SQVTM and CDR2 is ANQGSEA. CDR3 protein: CSVDFGTDEQYF.

CDR3 sequence: CASSYSNEQFF. This sequence joins TRBV7-8 and TRBJ2-1. The CDR3 contains 11 residues. CDR1 SGHVS and CDR2 FQNEAQ come from the germline V gene. The full variable domain, with the rest looked up from reference TRBV7-8 and TRBJ2-1, is GAGVSQSPRYKVAKRGQDVALRCDPISGHVSLFWYQQALGQGPEFLTYFQNEAQLDKSGLPSDRFFAERPEGSVSTLKIQRTQQEDSAVYLCASSYSNEQFFGPGTRLTVL.

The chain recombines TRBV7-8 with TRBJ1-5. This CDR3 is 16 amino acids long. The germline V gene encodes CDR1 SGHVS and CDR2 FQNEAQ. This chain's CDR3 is CASSLASRPTNQPQHF.

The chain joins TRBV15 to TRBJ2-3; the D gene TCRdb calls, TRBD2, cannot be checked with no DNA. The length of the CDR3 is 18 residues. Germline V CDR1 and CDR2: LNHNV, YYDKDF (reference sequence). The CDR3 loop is CATSRETGTSGPWDTQYF.

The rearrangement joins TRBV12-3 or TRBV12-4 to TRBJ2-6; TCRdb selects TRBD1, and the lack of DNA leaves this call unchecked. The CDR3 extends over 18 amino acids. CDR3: CASSPAGTGGPGANVLTF.

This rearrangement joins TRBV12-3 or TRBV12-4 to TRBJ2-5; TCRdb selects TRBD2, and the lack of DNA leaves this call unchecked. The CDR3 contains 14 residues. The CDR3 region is CASSFLREWETQYF.

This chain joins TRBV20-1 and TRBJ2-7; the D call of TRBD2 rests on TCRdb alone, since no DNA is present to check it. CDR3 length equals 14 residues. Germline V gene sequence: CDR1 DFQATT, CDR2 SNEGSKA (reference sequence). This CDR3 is CSAREERGAYEQYF.

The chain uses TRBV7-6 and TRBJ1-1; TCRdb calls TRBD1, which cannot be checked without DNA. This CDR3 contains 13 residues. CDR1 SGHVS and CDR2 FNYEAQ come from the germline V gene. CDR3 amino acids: CASSLDGGTEAFF.

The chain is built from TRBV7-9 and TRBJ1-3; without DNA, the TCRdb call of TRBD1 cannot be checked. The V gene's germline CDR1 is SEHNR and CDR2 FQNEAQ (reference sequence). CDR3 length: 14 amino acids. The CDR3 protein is CASSLRQGVNTIYF.

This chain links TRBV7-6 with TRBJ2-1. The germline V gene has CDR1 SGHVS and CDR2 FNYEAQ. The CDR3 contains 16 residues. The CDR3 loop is CASSLSRSARYNEQFF.

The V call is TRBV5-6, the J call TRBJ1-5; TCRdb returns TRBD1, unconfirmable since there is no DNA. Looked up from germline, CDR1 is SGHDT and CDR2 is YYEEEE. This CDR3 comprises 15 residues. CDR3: CASSWGQGLSQPQHF.

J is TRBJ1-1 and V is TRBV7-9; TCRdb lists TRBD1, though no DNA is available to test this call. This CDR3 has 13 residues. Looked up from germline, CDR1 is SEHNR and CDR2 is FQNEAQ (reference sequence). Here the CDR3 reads CASSPTGSTEAFF.

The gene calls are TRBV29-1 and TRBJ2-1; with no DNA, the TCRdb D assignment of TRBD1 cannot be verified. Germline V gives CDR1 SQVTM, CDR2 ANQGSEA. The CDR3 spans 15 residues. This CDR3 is CSVVFQGGSYNEQLF.